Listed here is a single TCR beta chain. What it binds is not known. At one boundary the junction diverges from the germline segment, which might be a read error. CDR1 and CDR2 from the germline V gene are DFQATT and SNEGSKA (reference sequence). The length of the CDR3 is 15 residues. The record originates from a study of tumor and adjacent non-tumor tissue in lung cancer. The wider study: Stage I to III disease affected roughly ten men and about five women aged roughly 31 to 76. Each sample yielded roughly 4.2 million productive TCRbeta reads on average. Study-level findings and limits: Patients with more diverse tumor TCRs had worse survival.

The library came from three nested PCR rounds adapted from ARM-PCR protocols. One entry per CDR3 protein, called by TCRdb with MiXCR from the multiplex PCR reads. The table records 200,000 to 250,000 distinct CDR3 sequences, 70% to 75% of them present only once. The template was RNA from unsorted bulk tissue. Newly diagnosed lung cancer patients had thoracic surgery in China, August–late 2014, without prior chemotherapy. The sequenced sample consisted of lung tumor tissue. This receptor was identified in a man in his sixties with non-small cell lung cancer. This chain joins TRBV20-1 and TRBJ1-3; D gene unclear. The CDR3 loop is CSARVIRASGNTIYF. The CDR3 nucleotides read TGCAGTGCTAGGGTCATACGAGCCTCTGGAAACACTATATATTTT.